This T cell receptor (beta chain) was identified during a study of OX40 agonist ivuxolimab in advanced cancers. At the level of the whole study: Ivuxolimab, which targeted the costimulatory receptor OX40 (CD134), was an agonistic, fully human IgG2 monoclonal antibody. Intravenous ivuxolimab was administered to patients every 2 weeks at six dose levels: 0.01, 0.1, 0.3, 1.5, 3 and 10 mg/kg. The paper covers the monotherapy dose-escalation part of the phase I ivuxolimab trial, which included N = 52 patients. Three dose-escalation patients achieved partial responses, one with hepatocellular carcinoma and two with cutaneous melanoma. In the dose-escalation cohort, approximately 82% of patients were male, and the mean age was 60 years with a range of roughly 20 to 80. Prior anti-PD-1, anti-PD-L1 or anti-CTLA-4 therapy was permitted, and approximately 41% of dose-escalation patients had received checkpoint inhibitors. Among the approximately 50 dose-escalation patients, some 20 had hepatocellular carcinoma, around 15 melanoma, 9 renal cell carcinoma and 9 head and neck cancer. Peripheral TCRbeta sequencing was intended to test whether TCR sequence diversity was altered and clonal T-cell expansion was caused by ivuxolimab.

The trial excluded patients who had a history of autoimmune disease or who were on systemic immunosuppression. Peripheral blood for TCR sequencing was collected from all dose cohorts at baseline, on cycle 4 day 1, and on cycle 7 day 1. Samples came from an open-label, multicenter, first-in-human phase I dose-escalation trial of ivuxolimab. Adults with locally advanced or metastatic head and neck squamous cell, hepatocellular, melanoma or renal cell carcinoma were enrolled in the trial. Before TCR sequencing, CD4+ and CD8+ T cells were separately sorted from peripheral blood. The cysteine opens and the phenylalanine closes a CDR3 of 14 amino acids. The retained sequence is limited to the CDR3, 42 bases, with the frame set at the first base. Looking up the germline V gene (reference sequence) yields CDR1 SEHNR and CDR2 FQNEAQ. As for this clone: There is no known antigen for this receptor. The input lacks base qualities; no much larger clone sits a single base away.

Summary of the overall study and its limitations: In the 0.1-3.0 mg/kg groups, partial responders were among the patients with the lowest normalized peripheral clonal expansion, particularly in CD8+ T cells. The antigen specificity of the peripheral T cells that underwent clonal expansion was not determined. Clonal expansion of both CD4+ and CD8+ blood T cells was observed from baseline to week 6 at doses 0.1 to 3.0 mg/kg. Low levels of normalized T-cell clonal expansion were also seen in some patients who did not respond. On average, CD8+ T cells showed more expanded clones than CD4+ T cells after ivuxolimab.

Genomic DNA was isolated from the sorted cells so that the TCRbeta CDR3 region could be sequenced. The immunoSEQ Assay was used for sequencing of TCRbeta CDR3 regions. The immuneACCESS repertoire file appears here via TCRdb, limited to in-frame rearrangements. These files lack a portion of the clones; in checked studies, under half of the deficit traces to unresolved V genes, and the cause of the others is not known. A total of under 55,000 clones appear in this sample, 65% to 90% of them only once. The ten largest account for approximately 2% of the sample. This TCR derives from an adult with an advanced solid tumor such as melanoma, head and neck, liver or kidney cancer. Specimen: CD4+ or CD8+ T cells sorted from blood, collected in a trial of the OX40 agonist ivuxolimab. The chain employs TRBV7-9 and TRBJ2-5, with 8 bases in between that match TRBD2. Gene TRBJ2-7 matches the end of the DNA better, so the J call may be wrong. The bases read TGTGCCAGCAGCTTTTCGGGACTAGGTGTCGAGCAGTACTTC. Its protein is CASSFSGLGVEQYF.